These T cell receptor beta chains were read from a single sample in a study of cytomegalovirus exposure and HLA in healthy donors. The method was immunoSEQ multiplex PCR; TCRdb's version includes in-frame clones alone and lacks a portion of them. In the table there are 150,000 to 200,000 clones, roughly 79% of which are singletons. Sequenced material: PBMCs. The receptors derive from a man aged 40-49 years in good health and CMV-seronegative. Each CDR3 is given with its conserved first and last residue. D genes are given only for firm matches. Size values are once, few and many counts, or a class for expanded clones, and some rows have none.

TRBJ2-1 | TRBV11-2 | - | - | TGTGCCAGCAGCTTAGATCAGTCTTGGAATGAGCAGTTCTTC | CASSLDQSWNEQFF
TRBJ2-7 | TRBV27 | - | TRBD1 | TGTGCCAGCAGAGGGACAGGGAGCTCCTACGAGCAGTACTTC | CASRGTGSSYEQYF
TRBJ2-5 | TRBV2 | - | TRBD1 | TGTGCCAGCAGGGATGACAGGGTTTTAGAGACCCAGTACTTC | CASRDDRVLETQYF
TRBJ2-2 | TRBV5-6 | - | - | TGTGCCAGCAGCTTCCAGGGTACCGGGGAGCTGTTTTTT | CASSFQGTGELFF
TRBJ2-2 | TRBV29-1 | - | - | TGCAGCGTTGAGGATGACAGGAACACCGGGGAGCTGTTTTTT | CSVEDDRNTGELFF
TRBJ2-7 | TRBV7-9 | - | - | TGTTCCAGCATACAACAGGACCTTAGCTCCTACGAGCAGTACTTC | CSSIQQDLSSYEQYF
TRBJ1-3 | TRBV4-2 | - | - | TGTGCCAGCAGCCTCGAGGAGCAAGCCTCTGGAAACACCATATATTTT | CASSLEEQASGNTIYF
TRBJ2-5 | TRBV9 | - | - | TGTGCCAGCAGCGATGGCACAGTGGGCCAAGAGACCCAGTACTTC | CASSDGTVGQETQYF
TRBJ1-4 | TRBV19 | - | TRBD1 | TGTGCCAGTAGTAAGACAGGGTCCGATGAAAAACTGTTTTTT | CASSKTGSDEKLFF
TRBJ1-1 | TRBV5-1 | - | TRBD1 | TGCGCCAGCAGCTTCCGGACAGGGGAACATGGGGAGAACACTGAAGCTTTCTTT | CASSFRTGEHGENTEAFF
TRBJ2-5 | TRBV27 | - | - | TGTGCCAGCAGGCCCGGCGGAGGGGCTCCCTCCAAGCAGTACTTC | CASRPGGGAPSKQYF
TRBJ1-3 | TRBV11-3 | - | - | TGTGCCAGCAGCCAGCAGGGGACTGGAAACACCATATATTTT | CASSQQGTGNTIYF
TRBJ2-5 | TRBV19 | - | TRBD2 | TGTGCCAGTAGTATAGCGGGAGGGGGGCAAGAGACCCAGTACTTC | CASSIAGGGQETQYF
TRBJ1-1 | TRBV28 | - | - | TGTGCCAGCAGTTTAGCTAAGACTGAAGCTTTCTTT | CASSLAKTEAFF
TRBJ2-2 | TRBV10-1 | - | TRBD2 | TGCGCCAGCAGTGACCCGACTAGCGGAAACACCGGGGAGCTGTTTTTT | CASSDPTSGNTGELFF
TRBJ2-5 | TRBV7-3 | - | - | TGTGCCAGCAGTAGAGGATCAGAAGAGACCCAGTACTTC | CASSRGSEETQYF
TRBJ1-1 | TRBV6-1 | - | - | TGTGCCAGCAGTCCCGACAGTTATGGGAACACTGAAGCTTTCTTT | CASSPDSYGNTEAFF
TRBJ2-1 | TRBV14 | - | TRBD2 | TGTGCCAGCAGTCAGGGGACTAGCGGGAGGAGGCAGTTCTTC | CASSQGTSGRRQFF
TRBJ2-1 | TRBV30 | - | - | TGTGCCTGGAGTCCCGAAGGGGGTGAGCAGTTCTTC | CAWSPEGGEQFF
TRBJ2-7 | TRBV7-9 | - | - | TGTTCCAGCAGCTGGTCGTACGAGCAGTACTTC | CSSSWSYEQYF
TRBJ1-4 | TRBV28 | - | TRBD1 | TGTGCCAGCAGTAACGGACAGGGGTATGAAAAACTGTTTTTT | CASSNGQGYEKLFF
TRBJ2-7 | TRBV7-8 | - | - | TGTGCCAGCAGCTTATATCCCCCAGGGAACGAGCAGTACTTC | CASSLYPPGNEQYF
TRBJ2-2 | TRBV5-5 | few | - | TGTGCCAGCAGCTTCGGGGGCGGGGAGCTGTTTTTT | CASSFGGGELFF
TRBJ2-5 | TRBV2 | - | TRBD2 | TGTGCCAGCAGGCGACTAGCGGGAGTCCAAGAGACCCAGTACTTC | CASRRLAGVQETQYF
TRBJ2-1 | TRBV4-2 | - | - | TGTGCCAGCAGCCATAGTTATCATGAGCAGTTCTTC | CASSHSYHEQFF
TRBJ2-3 | TRBV30 | - | TRBD2 | TGTGCCCTCAACGGGGCGGGAGAAGGCACAGATACGCAGTATTTT | CALNGAGEGTDTQYF
TRBJ2-3 | TRBV7-2 | - | - | TGTGCCAGCAGCTTAACCCGGGATCGTTCAGATACGCAGTATTTT | CASSLTRDRSDTQYF
TRBJ2-7 | TRBV14 | once | - | TGTGCCAGCAGCCAGAATTGGCTCAGCTACGAGCAGTACTTC | CASSQNWLSYEQYF
TRBJ1-5 | TRBV7-2 | once | - | TGTGCCAGCAGCTTAGGGCGGCAGGGTCATCAGCCCCAGCATTTT | CASSLGRQGHQPQHF
TRBJ2-1 | TRBV12-5 | few | TRBD2 | TGTGCTAGCGGACTAGCGGGAGGAAATGAGCAGTTCTTC | CASGLAGGNEQFF
TRBJ2-2 | TRBV7-9 | - | TRBD1 | TGTTCCAGCAGCCCGACAGGGGTCGAAAACACCGGGGAGCTGTTTTTT | CSSSPTGVENTGELFF
TRBJ2-2 | TRBV30 | - | TRBD2 | TGTGCCTGGAGCCCGACTAGCGGGTACACCGGGGAGCTGTTTTTT | CAWSPTSGYTGELFF
TRBJ2-6 | TRBV7-9 | - | - | TGTGCCAGCAGCCTAGGGGAGTCGATGTCCTATTCTGGGGCCAACGTCCTGACTTTC | CASSLGESMSYSGANVLTF
TRBJ2-2 | TRBV4-2 | - | - | TGTGCCAGCAGCCCTAGGTTCAGGGACTCCGGCGCGATCGGGGAGCTGTTTTTT | CASSPRFRDSGAIGELFF
TRBJ2-3 | TRBV7-3 | - | TRBD2 | TGTGCCAGCAGCTCGGGACTAGCGGGAGTTACGCAGTATTTT | CASSSGLAGVTQYF
TRBJ2-3 | TRBV5-1 | - | - | TGCGCCAGCAGCTTGGGTCTTATAGATACGCAGTATTTT | CASSLGLIDTQYF
TRBJ2-2 | TRBV2 | - | - | TGTGCCAGCAGTGTGGAGGGACAGACTACCGGGGAGCTGTTTTTT | CASSVEGQTTGELFF
TRBJ1-5 | TRBV7-9 | - | - | TGTGCCAGCAGCTTAGAGGGGACAAGACACAATCAGCCCCAGCATTTT | CASSLEGTRHNQPQHF
TRBJ2-2 | TRBV19 | - | - | TGTGCCAGTAAGCGCGGGTCCTTTTCGACCGGGGAGCTGTTTTTT | CASKRGSFSTGELFF
TRBJ2-1 | TRBV11-2 | - | TRBD2 | TGTGCCAGCAGGGGGAGGGGACTAGCGGCTTACAATGAGCAGTTCTTC | CASRGRGLAAYNEQFF
TRBJ1-4 | TRBV30 | - | - | TGTGCCTGGAGTGTAAGCCTGCCACGCCTGTTTTTT | CAWSVSLPRLFF
TRBJ1-2 | TRBV19 | - | - | TGTGCCAGTACCTCGTGGTATGACAGAACAAACTATGGCTACACCTTC | CASTSWYDRTNYGYTF
TRBJ2-1 | TRBV27 | - | - | TGTGCCAGCAGTGAAAGGGGGGGGCTAGCGGCCTACAATGAGCAGTTCTTC | CASSERGGLAAYNEQFF
TRBJ1-1 | TRBV29-1 | - | TRBD1 | TGCAGCGCCGGACAGGGGTGGAATGAAGCTTTCTTT | CSAGQGWNEAFF
TRBJ2-7 | TRBV2 | - | TRBD2 | TGTGCCAGCAGTTCGGGACTAGCGGGAGGGGGTTACGAGCAGTACTTC | CASSSGLAGGGYEQYF
TRBJ2-7 | TRBV6-5 | few | - | TGTGCCAGCAGTGAAAACGACTACAAGTACGAGCAGTACTTC | CASSENDYKYEQYF
TRBJ1-2 | TRBV14 | - | TRBD1 | TGTGCCAGCAGCAAGGACAGGAACTATGGCTACACCTTC | CASSKDRNYGYTF
TRBJ1-2 | TRBV9 | once | - | TGTGCCAGCAGCGTATCTTGGCGGGCTAACTATGGCTACACCTTC | CASSVSWRANYGYTF
TRBJ2-7 | TRBV15 | few | - | TGTGCCACCAGCAGGGCTGGACAGCTCTCCTACGAGCAGTACTTC | CATSRAGQLSYEQYF
TRBJ2-5 | TRBV13 | once | TRBD2 | TGTGCCAGCAGCTTTGAGACTAGCGGAGAGACCCAGTACTTC | CASSFETSGETQYF
TRBJ2-3 | TRBV7-3 | - | - | TGTGCCAGCAGCTTATTGACAAACCCTAGCACAGATACGCAGTATTTT | CASSLLTNPSTDTQYF
TRBJ2-1 | TRBV29-1 | medium-sized | - | TGCAGCGTTGCGCTAGCGTCCGATTACAATGAGCAGTTCTTC | CSVALASDYNEQFF
TRBJ2-5 | TRBV5-5 | - | - | TGTGCCAGCAGCGCATCGGACCAAGAGACCCAGTACTTC | CASSASDQETQYF